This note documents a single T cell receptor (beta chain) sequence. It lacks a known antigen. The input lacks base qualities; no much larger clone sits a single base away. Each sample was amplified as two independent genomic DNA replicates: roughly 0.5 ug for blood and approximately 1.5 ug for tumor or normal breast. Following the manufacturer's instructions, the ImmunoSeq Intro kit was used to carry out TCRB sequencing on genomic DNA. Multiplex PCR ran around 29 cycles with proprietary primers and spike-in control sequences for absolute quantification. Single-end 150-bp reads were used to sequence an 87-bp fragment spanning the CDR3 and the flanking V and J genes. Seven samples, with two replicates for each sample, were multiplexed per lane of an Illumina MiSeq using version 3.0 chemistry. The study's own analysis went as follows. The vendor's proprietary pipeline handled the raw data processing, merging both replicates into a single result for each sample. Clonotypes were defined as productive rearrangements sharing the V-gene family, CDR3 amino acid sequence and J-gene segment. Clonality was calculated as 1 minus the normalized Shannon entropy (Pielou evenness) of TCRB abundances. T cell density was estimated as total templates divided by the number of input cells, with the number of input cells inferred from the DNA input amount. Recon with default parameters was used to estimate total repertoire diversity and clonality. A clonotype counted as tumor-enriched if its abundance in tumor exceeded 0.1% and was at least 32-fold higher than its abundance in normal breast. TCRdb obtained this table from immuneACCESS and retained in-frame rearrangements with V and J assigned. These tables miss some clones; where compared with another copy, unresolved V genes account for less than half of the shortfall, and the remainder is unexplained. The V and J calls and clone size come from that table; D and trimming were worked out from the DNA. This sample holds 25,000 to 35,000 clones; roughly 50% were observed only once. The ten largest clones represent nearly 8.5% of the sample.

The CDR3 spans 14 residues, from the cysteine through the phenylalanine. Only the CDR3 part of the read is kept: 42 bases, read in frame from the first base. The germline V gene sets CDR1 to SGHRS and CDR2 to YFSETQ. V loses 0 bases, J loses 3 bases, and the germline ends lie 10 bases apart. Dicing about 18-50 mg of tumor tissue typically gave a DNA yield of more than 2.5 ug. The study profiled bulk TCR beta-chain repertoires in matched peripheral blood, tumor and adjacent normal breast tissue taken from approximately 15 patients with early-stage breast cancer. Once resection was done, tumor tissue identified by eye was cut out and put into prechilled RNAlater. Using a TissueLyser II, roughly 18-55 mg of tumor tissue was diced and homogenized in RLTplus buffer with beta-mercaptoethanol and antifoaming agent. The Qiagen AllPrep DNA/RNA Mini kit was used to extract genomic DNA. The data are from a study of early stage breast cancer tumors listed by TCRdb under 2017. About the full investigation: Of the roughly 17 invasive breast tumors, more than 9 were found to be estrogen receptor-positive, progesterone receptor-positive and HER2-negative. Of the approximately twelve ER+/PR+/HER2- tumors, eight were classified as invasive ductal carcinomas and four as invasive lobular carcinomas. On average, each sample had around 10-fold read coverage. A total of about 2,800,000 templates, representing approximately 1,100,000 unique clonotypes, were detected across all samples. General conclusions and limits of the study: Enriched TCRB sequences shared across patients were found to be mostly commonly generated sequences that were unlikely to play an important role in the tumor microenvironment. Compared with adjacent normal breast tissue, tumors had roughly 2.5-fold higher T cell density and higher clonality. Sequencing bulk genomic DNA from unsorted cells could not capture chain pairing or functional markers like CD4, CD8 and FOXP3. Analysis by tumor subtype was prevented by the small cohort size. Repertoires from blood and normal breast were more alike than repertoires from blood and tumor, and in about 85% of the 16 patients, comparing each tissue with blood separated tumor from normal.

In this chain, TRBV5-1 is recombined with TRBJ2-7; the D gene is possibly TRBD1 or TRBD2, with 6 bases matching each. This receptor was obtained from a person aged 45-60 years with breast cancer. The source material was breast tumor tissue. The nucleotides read TGCGCCAGCAGCTTGGGGGGGGCGGACTACGAGCAGTACTTC. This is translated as CASSLGGADYEQYF.